These 15 T cell receptor beta chains originate from one sample sequenced in a study of control samples from healthy donors and cancer patients. Profiled with immunoSEQ multiplex PCR; TCRdb holds only in-frame clones, not every one. The table has some 130,000 clones, 92% seen once. The specimen was blood. The receptor set was obtained from a woman between 50 and 59 years old in good health.

The chain couples TRBV10-3 to TRBJ2-7, with unresolved D. V gave up 2 bases and J gave up 4 bases, with 6 bases separating them. This CDR3 region has 12 residues. Looked up from germline, CDR1 is ENHRY and CDR2 is SYGVKD. The CDR3 nucleotides read TGTGCCATCAGTGAGAGTGCTTACGAGCAGTACTTC. This sequence encodes CAISESAYEQYF.

The chain carries TRBV7-9 and TRBJ1-1; D remains unclear. CDR3 length: 13 residues. V lost 5 bases, J lost 1 base, and 8 bases lay in between. Germline values: CDR1 SEHNR, CDR2 FQNEAQ (reference sequence). For the CDR3, the DNA is TGTGCCAGCAGCCGAAGCCCGAACACTGAAGCTTTCTTT. It encodes CASSRSPNTEAFF.

This chain connects TRBV27 to TRBJ1-1, with 8 bases that match TRBD1. V was clipped by 8 bases and J by 7 bases; unmatched bases: 18. This CDR3 is 16 amino acids long. The germline gives CDR1 MNHEY, CDR2 SMNVEV (reference sequence). The CDR3 is CASLRTGTGKGNEAFF. Written as DNA, the CDR3 is TGTGCCAGCCTCCGCACCGGGACAGGAAAGGGCAATGAAGCTTTCTTT.

V usage is TRBV2 and J usage is TRBJ2-3; 10 bases line up with TRBD1. Germline CDR1 and CDR2: SNHLY and FYNNEI. V gave up 9 bases and J gave up 5 bases; unmatched junction bases: 8. CDR3 length: 14 residues. CDR3 residues: CARTGTGVKDTQYF. DNA for the CDR3: TGTGCCAGGACCGGGACAGGGGTTAAAGATACGCAGTATTTT.

This clone has only a few counts. The chain uses TRBV11-2 and TRBJ1-1; TRBD1 matches 7 bases. Germline V gene lookup returns CDR1 SGHAT and CDR2 FQNNGV. The CDR3 length is 15 residues. With V trimmed by 7 bases and J by 1 base, 9 bases remained unmatched. The CDR3, as DNA: TGTGCCAGCACTCCAAGGGGGCTAGGGAACACTGAAGCTTTCTTT. Translation gives CASTPRGLGNTEAFF.

The V gene is TRBV6-2 or TRBV6-3, the J gene TRBJ2-7; unclear D gene. The CDR3 length is 15 residues. The germline V and J ends were trimmed by 2 bases and 3 bases, with 14 bases remaining between them. Germline-derived CDR1 and CDR2 are MNHEY and SVGEGT. The CDR3 DNA reads TGTGCCAGCAGTTACAAAGAGGCGACCATCTACGAGCAGTACTTC. Residues: CASSYKEATIYEQYF.

The J gene is TRBJ2-7, the V gene TRBV6-2 or TRBV6-3; no reliable D call. The CDR3 length is 12 residues. CDR1 is MNHEY, CDR2 SVGEGT, per germline. V lost 1 base and J lost 6, with 7 bases in between. The CDR3 DNA reads TGTGCCAGCAGTTACTTTGGGTCCGAGCAGTACTTC. Translating it yields CASSYFGSEQYF.

The chain joins TRBV12-3 or TRBV12-4 to TRBJ1-1; D not resolved. V lost 1 base to trimming and J lost 5 bases, with 8 bases between them. This CDR3 comprises 13 residues. CDR3 protein: CASSLGPRTEAFF. The CDR3 nucleotides are TGTGCCAGCAGTTTAGGCCCAAGGACTGAAGCTTTCTTT.

The chain joins TRBV19 to TRBJ1-1; 7 bases line up with TRBD1. In germline, CDR1 is LNHDA, CDR2 SQIVND (reference sequence). The CDR3 has 13 amino acids. The V segment lost 4 bases and the J segment 1 base; nucleotides outside the gene matches: 0. The CDR3 reads CASSRDRNTEAFF. In DNA, the CDR3 is TGTGCCAGTAGTAGGGACAGGAACACTGAAGCTTTCTTT. The full variable domain, completed using reference TRBV19 and TRBJ1-1, is DGGITQSPKYLFRKEGQNVTLSCEQNLNHDAMYWYRQDPGQGLRLIYYSQIVNDFQKGDIAEGYSVSREKKESFPLTVTSAQKNPTAFYLCASSRDRNTEAFFGQGTRLTVV.

This clone has only one observation. The rearrangement joins TRBV5-5 to TRBJ2-7; 7 positions match TRBD1. V gave up 0 bases and J gave up 6 bases; unmatched junction bases: 3. Germline loops: CDR1 SGHKS, CDR2 YYEKEE (reference sequence). The CDR3 loop spans 13 amino acids. DNA for the CDR3: TGTGCCAGCAGCTTGGGGGGACAGACCGAGCAGTACTTC. Protein product: CASSLGGQTEQYF.

V and J are TRBV27 and TRBJ2-1; D may be TRBD2 (5 bases). From germline, CDR1 is MNHEY and CDR2 SMNVEV (reference sequence). This CDR3 has 12 residues. Trimming cost V 2 bases and J 7 bases, with 6 bases left between them. The CDR3 region has the DNA TGTGCCAGCAGTTTACGGAGGAATGAGCAGTTCTTC. As protein: CASSLRRNEQFF.

The rearrangement uses TRBV9 and TRBJ1-2, with unresolved D. The germline gives CDR1 SGDLS, CDR2 YYNGEE. The CDR3 contains 13 residues. Trimming took 7 bases from V and 2 from J, leaving 12 bases between them. In nucleotides, the CDR3 is TGTGCCAGCGGTAAAACAATGAACTATGGCTACACCTTC. It yields the protein CASGKTMNYGYTF.

The chain has TRBV2 and TRBJ2-7; 7 bases match TRBD2. The length of the CDR3 is 13 residues. Germline CDR1 is SNHLY and CDR2 is FYNNEI. J was trimmed by 5 bases and V by 6 bases; bases with no gene match: 7. CDR3 amino acids: CASRPRLAHEQYF. The DNA of the CDR3 is TGTGCCAGCAGACCTCGACTAGCCCACGAGCAGTACTTC.

J is TRBJ2-1 and V is TRBV12-5; 8 positions agree with TRBD2. CDR1 and CDR2 from the germline V gene are LGHNT and FRNRAP. The CDR3 has 16 amino acids. J lost 9 bases, V lost 7 bases, and 17 bases had no gene match. The CDR3 DNA reads as TGTGCTAGTGACCTCGGACTAGCCCCCCTACAGGGTGAGCAGTTCTTC. It encodes CASDLGLAPLQGEQFF. Filled out from reference TRBV12-5 and TRBJ2-1, the complete variable domain reads DARVTQTPRHKVTEMGQEVTMRCQPILGHNTVFWYRQTMMQGLELLAYFRNRAPLDDSGMPKDRFSAEMPDATLATLKIQPSEPRDSAVYFCASDLGLAPLQGEQFFGPGTRLTVL.

V usage is TRBV30 and J usage is TRBJ2-3; 14 bases agree with TRBD2. V dropped 8 bases and J dropped 0; count of bases not matched to a gene: 7. CDR1 and CDR2 (germline): GTSNPN, SVGIG (reference sequence). This CDR3 has 16 amino acids. CDR3 region: CAHGTSGGTSTDTQYF. The CDR3 nucleotides read TGTGCCCACGGGACTAGCGGGGGTACTAGCACAGATACGCAGTATTTT.